In this sample, the clone carrying this T cell receptor beta chain turned up a few times. The data stem from a study of response to subunit inactivated influenza vaccine. The CDR3 contains 14 residues. V was cut by 0 bases and J by 4 bases, with 9 bases left in between. Germline V gene sequence: CDR1 MNHEY, CDR2 SVGAGI. TCRdb analysed the RT-PCR reads with MiXCR anew, one entry per CDR3 protein. The sample lists more than 550,000 distinct CDR3 sequences; about 11% were seen once. The sample was PBMCs from blood, taken on the day of vaccination. The chain combines TRBV6-5 with TRBJ1-2; D not resolved. The clonotype was recovered from a man in his forties or fifties who received an inactivated influenza vaccine. The CDR3 sequence: CASSYSLRSYGYTF. As DNA, the CDR3 is TGTGCCAGCAGTTACTCTCTCCGGTCCTATGGCTACACCTTC.